Listed here are 27 T cell receptor beta chains from one sample, sequenced in a study of blood T cell repertoires in COVID-19. Libraries were prepared by immunoSEQ multiplex PCR; TCRdb keeps only in-frame clonotypes and omits some of them. Counted here are some 40,000 clones, around four fifths occurring once; the ten biggest clones make up roughly 47%. The sequencing sample was made of peripheral blood. The origin of the receptors is a woman over 75 with acute or convalescent COVID-19.

The J gene is TRBJ2-3, the V gene TRBV9, with TRBD1 identical over 10 bases. CDR1 is SGDLS and CDR2 is YYNGEE in the germline V gene. The CDR3 consists of 20 residues. V gave up 2 bases and J gave up 4 bases; unmatched junction bases: 19. The CDR3 spells CASSVQPGQGFLPDSDTQYF. The CDR3 DNA is TGTGCCAGCAGCGTTCAACCGGGACAGGGGTTCCTCCCGGACTCAGATACGCAGTATTTT.

The table lists this clone with a few counts. V usage is TRBV7-2 and J usage is TRBJ1-5, with no clear D. The CDR3 covers 14 residues. V gave up 0 bases and J gave up 8 bases, with 11 bases separating them. Germline loops: CDR1 SGHTA, CDR2 FQGNSA. The CDR3 coding sequence is TGTGCCAGCAGCTTAGCGATACAGTCGGAGCCCCAGCATTTT. Its protein product is CASSLAIQSEPQHF.

The chain uses TRBV7-3 and TRBJ1-3; D uncertain. CDR1 SGHTA and CDR2 FQGTGA come from the germline V gene. The V gene lost 2 bases and the J gene lost 4 bases, with 9 bases spanning the gap. CDR3 length equals 14 residues. The chain's CDR3 is CASSLEGTGNTIYF. CDR3 sequence (DNA): TGTGCCAGCAGCTTAGAGGGAACCGGAAACACCATATATTTT.

This clone came up once. V gene TRBV9 combines with J gene TRBJ2-5, with D unclear. CDR1 SGDLS and CDR2 YYNGEE come from the germline V gene. This CDR3 has 14 amino acids. Trimming stripped 0 bases from V and 3 bases from J, with 9 bases between. CDR3 in DNA: TGTGCCAGCAGCGTAGGAGTAGTGGAAGAGACCCAGTACTTC. The encoded protein is CASSVGVVEETQYF.

The chain employs TRBV3-1 (or the pseudogene TRBV3-2) and TRBJ2-3; TRBD1 might be the D (6 bases). There are 13 residues in the CDR3. Germline values: CDR1 LGHDT, CDR2 YNNKEL (reference sequence). Trimming removed 2 bases from V and 5 bases from J, with 8 bases in between. CDR3 sequence: CASSQQGRDTQYF. The CDR3 DNA follows: TGTGCCAGCAGCCAACAGGGGAGAGATACGCAGTATTTT.

The V and J genes are TRBV12-3 or TRBV12-4 and TRBJ2-5; no clear D. This CDR3 contains 13 residues. V was clipped by 0 bases and J by 7 bases, with 9 bases between them. This chain's CDR3 is CASSLATAATQYF. The CDR3 DNA follows: TGTGCCAGCAGTTTAGCGACCGCGGCGACCCAGTACTTC.

This sequence joins TRBV7-9 and TRBJ1-1; 7 positions match TRBD1. CDR3 length equals 16 residues. Germline assignment: CDR1 SEHNR and CDR2 FQNEAQ (reference sequence). The V segment lost 5 bases and the J segment 5 bases; nucleotides outside the gene matches: 14. The DNA for the CDR3 is TGTGCCAGCAGCCCTACTCGATCCACAGGGGTAACTGAAGCTTTCTTT. This encodes CASSPTRSTGVTEAFF.

The rearrangement joins TRBV19 to TRBJ2-3; 8 bases are a match to TRBD1. Trimming cost V 6 bases and J 6 bases; bases outside gene matches: 11. The CDR3 totals 15 residues. Germline V gives CDR1 LNHDA, CDR2 SQIVND (reference sequence). CDR3 coding DNA: TGTGCCAGTAGCATGACAGGGGATTCGGCGGATACGCAGTATTTT. Translating it yields CASSMTGDSADTQYF.

The chain employs TRBV4-3 and TRBJ2-1, with 7 bases identical to TRBD1. In germline, CDR1 is LGHNA, CDR2 YSLEER. V shed 0 bases and J 4 bases; nucleotides not matched to a gene: 9. This CDR3 comprises 17 residues. CDR3 nucleotides: TGCGCCAGCAGCCAAGATAGCCGACAGGGTCGATACAATGAGCAGTTCTTC. Protein sequence: CASSQDSRQGRYNEQFF.

The rearrangement links TRBV15 to TRBJ1-3, with D hard to call. Germline values: CDR1 LNHNV, CDR2 YYDKDF (reference sequence). Trimming pared 1 base from V and 4 bases from J, leaving 17 bases between. The CDR3 loop spans 17 amino acids. CDR3 sequence (DNA): TGTGCCACCAGCAGAGGCGTTTTGGCGGCAAACGGAAACACCATATATTTT. Amino acid sequence: CATSRGVLAANGNTIYF.

The chain joins TRBV3-1 (or the pseudogene TRBV3-2) to TRBJ1-2; 7 positions match TRBD1. CDR1 is LGHDT, CDR2 YNNKEL, per germline (reference sequence). V was pared by 3 bases and J by 3 bases, with 4 bases of the junction left unmatched. The CDR3 spans 14 residues. The CDR3 DNA is TGTGCCAGCAGCCACCTAACAGGGGACTATGGCTACACCTTC. Translation gives CASSHLTGDYGYTF.

The chain joins TRBV5-1 to TRBJ1-2, with D perhaps matching TRBD1 (6 bases). CDR3 length: 15 amino acids. Trimming cost V 3 bases and J 0 bases, with 12 bases left between them. Looked up from germline, CDR1 is SGHRS and CDR2 is YFSETQ. DNA for the CDR3: TGCGCCAGCAGCTCAGGACAGCTGACTAACTATGGCTACACCTTC. It is translated as CASSSGQLTNYGYTF.

The chain has TRBV6-1 and TRBJ1-5; a possible D gene is TRBD1 (5 bases). This CDR3 has 14 amino acids. Between the trimmed V and J ends, which lost 0 bases and 5 bases, there was a span of 8 bases. The germline CDR1 and CDR2 sequences are MNHNS and SASEGT. CDR3 DNA: TGTGCCAGCAGTGAAGCAGGGGTGGATCAGCCCCAGCATTTT. Protein product: CASSEAGVDQPQHF.

The sample holds one count of this clone. This chain links TRBV4-1 with TRBJ1-2, with TRBD1 as a possible D gene (5 bases). The V gene's germline CDR1 is MGHRA and CDR2 YSYEKL. Trimming shortened V by 3 bases and J by 8 bases, and 19 bases separated the two germline ends. This CDR3 spans 15 amino acids. CDR3 loop: CASSQSRDLVFGYTF. The CDR3 DNA is TGCGCCAGCAGCCAGAGCCGGGACTTGGTCTTCGGCTACACCTTC.

V and J are TRBV7-9 and TRBJ2-3; 13 nucleotides line up with TRBD2. CDR3 length: 16 residues. V was clipped by 5 bases and J by 0 bases; unmatched bases: 2. Germline-derived CDR1 and CDR2 are SEHNR and FQNEAQ (reference sequence). Written as DNA, the CDR3 is TGTGCCAGCAGCCTACTAGCGGGGGGGAGCACAGATACGCAGTATTTT. Protein: CASSLLAGGSTDTQYF.

The chain recombines TRBV6-5 with TRBJ1-4; D is ambiguous. Looked up from germline, CDR1 is MNHEY and CDR2 is SVGAGI. CDR3 length equals 14 residues. V dropped 6 bases and J dropped 5 bases, with 13 bases sitting between them. The CDR3 sequence is CASSSRRDNEKLFF. The CDR3 coding sequence is TGTGCCAGCAGCTCGCGGCGCGACAATGAAAAACTGTTTTTT.

The chain carries TRBV7-8 and TRBJ2-1, with 10 bases aligning to TRBD1. V gave up 5 bases and J gave up 6 bases; unmatched junction bases: 7. The CDR3 runs 15 residues. The V gene's germline CDR1 is SGHVS and CDR2 FQNEAQ. CDR3: CASSRTGTGANEQFF. The CDR3 region has the DNA TGTGCCAGCAGCCGCACCGGGACAGGGGCCAATGAGCAGTTCTTC. Full variable domain (outside the CDR3, taken from reference TRBV7-8 and TRBJ2-1): GAGVSQSPRYKVAKRGQDVALRCDPISGHVSLFWYQQALGQGPEFLTYFQNEAQLDKSGLPSDRFFAERPEGSVSTLKIQRTQQEDSAVYLCASSRTGTGANEQFFGPGTRLTVL.

This sequence joins TRBV7-2 and TRBJ1-1; a possible D gene is TRBD1 (6 bases). The germline V and J ends were trimmed by 7 bases and 3 bases, with 12 bases remaining between them. Germline values: CDR1 SGHTA, CDR2 FQGNSA. The length of the CDR3 is 13 residues. Written as DNA, the CDR3 is TGTGCCAGCACCACGGACAGTTACACTGAAGCTTTCTTT. It is translated as CASTTDSYTEAFF.

This clone was observed a handful of times. J is TRBJ2-2 and V is TRBV12-5; weak D call: TRBD1 (5 bases). Trimming took 9 bases from V and 4 from J, leaving 15 bases between them. The CDR3 runs 14 residues. CDR1 LGHNT and CDR2 FRNRAP come from the germline V gene. CDR3 DNA sequence: TGTGCTAGCGAACCATCAGGGTTCACCGGGGAGCTGTTTTTT. It yields the protein CASEPSGFTGELFF. Full variable domain (missing parts from reference TRBV12-5 and TRBJ2-2): DARVTQTPRHKVTEMGQEVTMRCQPILGHNTVFWYRQTMMQGLELLAYFRNRAPLDDSGMPKDRFSAEMPDATLATLKIQPSEPRDSAVYFCASEPSGFTGELFFGEGSRLTVL.

V usage is TRBV7-9 and J usage is TRBJ2-2; unclear D gene. V gave up 5 bases and J gave up 5 bases, with 9 bases separating them. The CDR3 runs 13 residues. Germline values: CDR1 SEHNR, CDR2 FQNEAQ (reference sequence). The CDR3 coding sequence is TGTGCCAGCAGCGTTCGCGGAACCGGGGAGCTGTTTTTT. Its translation: CASSVRGTGELFF.

The gene calls are TRBV19 and TRBJ1-5; D is undetermined. CDR1 is LNHDA and CDR2 is SQIVND in the germline V gene (reference sequence). Deletions cut 10 bases from V and 7 bases from J, with 17 bases between. The CDR3 contains 13 residues. The CDR3 loop is CATEQPPWQPQHF. The CDR3 DNA follows: TGTGCCACCGAACAGCCCCCTTGGCAGCCCCAGCATTTT.

In the case of this clone: Within the sample, other DNA sequences also encode this same CDR3. The chain uses TRBV11-2 and TRBJ1-2, with unresolved D. The V gene's germline CDR1 is SGHAT and CDR2 FQNNGV. The CDR3 covers 12 residues. With 3 bases removed from V and 8 bases from J, the gap between germline ends came to 10 bases. The CDR3 sequence: CASSFQEGGYTF. The CDR3 nucleotides read TGTGCCAGCAGCTTTCAGGAGGGAGGCTACACCTTC.

The CDR3 loop reads CASSLSTAHPYGYTF. The CDR3 coding sequence is TGTGCCAGCAGCTTGTCGACAGCCCACCCTTATGGCTACACCTTC. The chain employs TRBV5-4 and TRBJ1-2; the D gene is possibly TRBD1 (5 bases). The germline V gene has CDR1 SGHNT and CDR2 YYREEE (reference sequence). There are 15 residues in the CDR3. The V end was cut by 1 base, the J end by 5 bases, with 15 bases between.

This clone came up a few times. The chain uses TRBV4-1 and TRBJ1-2; 8 nucleotides align to TRBD1. This CDR3 has 16 residues. CDR1 is MGHRA and CDR2 is YSYEKL in the germline V gene. Trimming removed 2 bases from V and 8 bases from J; junction bases left unmatched: 13. The chain's CDR3 is CASSQLGTGPEGGYTF. The DNA of the CDR3 is TGCGCCAGCAGCCAACTGGGGACAGGACCCGAAGGAGGCTACACCTTC.

The V gene is TRBV7-3, the J gene TRBJ1-1, with TRBD1 identical over 12 bases. The CDR3 runs to 16 residues. Germline V CDR1 and CDR2: SGHTA, FQGTGA. V lost 2 bases, J lost 5 bases, and 6 bases stayed unmatched. DNA for the CDR3: TGTGCCAGCAGCTTATGGGGACAGGGGGCAGGGACTGAAGCTTTCTTT. Residues: CASSLWGQGAGTEAFF.

CDR3 DNA sequence: TGTGCCAGCACCCGGACTAGCTGGAATGAGCAGTTCTTC. This sequence encodes CASTRTSWNEQFF. The V call is TRBV7-2, the J call TRBJ2-1; 8 bases line up with TRBD2. V lost 7 bases to trimming and J lost 7 bases; unmatched junction nucleotides: 6. CDR3 length: 13 residues. Germline CDR1 is SGHTA and CDR2 is FQGNSA.

A word on this clone: One end of the junction fails to match germline, which may point to a read error. The chain uses TRBV12-3 or TRBV12-4 and TRBJ2-1, with 9 positions matching TRBD2. The CDR3 extends over 13 amino acids. Here the CDR3 DNA reads TGTGCCAGCAGCCTTAATAGCGGGGGCCCGCTCGTCTTC. Residues: CASSLNSGGPLVF.